A selection of T cell receptor beta chains follows, all from one sample in a study of cytomegalovirus exposure and HLA in healthy donors. TCRdb's table, derived via immunoSEQ multiplex PCR, lists solely in-frame clones and lacks some. The table lists about 110,000 clones, 88% of them singletons. Sequences were obtained from PBMCs. The receptors here all came from a young woman in good health and CMV-seropositive. Both conserved end residues are part of each CDR3. A D gene is named only where the DNA matches it firmly. Not all rows give a size; the values are once, few, many and, for expanded clones, a class.

clone size	V gene	J gene	D gene	CDR3 DNA	CDR3 protein
-	TRBV28	TRBJ1-2	TRBD1	TGTGCCAGCAGACAGGGGGAATATGGCTACACCTTC	CASRQGEYGYTF
-	TRBV28	TRBJ1-2	-	TGTGCCAGCAGTCCTCAGAAGTATGGCTACACCTTC	CASSPQKYGYTF
-	TRBV19	TRBJ1-2	-	TGTGCCAGTAGTATAGGAGGTAACTATGGCTACACCTTC	CASSIGGNYGYTF
-	TRBV7-9	TRBJ2-7	-	TGTGCCAGCAGCTTGACAGGAAAATCCTACGAGCAGTACTTC	CASSLTGKSYEQYF
-	TRBV27	TRBJ2-2	-	TGTGCCAGCAGTTTTGGGCCAGGGAACACCGGGGAGCTGTTTTTT	CASSFGPGNTGELFF
-	TRBV27	TRBJ2-7	TRBD1	TGTGCCAGCCCATGGGGAGGGACAGGGAACTACGAGCAGTACTTC	CASPWGGTGNYEQYF
few	TRBV7-2	TRBJ2-3	-	TGTGCCAGCAGCCAGAGGTATACGCAGTATTTT	CASSQRYTQYF
-	TRBV7-2	TRBJ1-2	-	TGTGCCAGCAGCTTAGCGCGGGGGGGGCCTTATGGCTACACCTTC	CASSLARGGPYGYTF
few	TRBV5-4	TRBJ1-1	-	TGTGCCAGCAGCTTCGGGGGAACTGAAGCTTTCTTT	CASSFGGTEAFF
-	TRBV7-9	TRBJ1-3	TRBD1	TGTGCCAGCAGCTTAGTGGTCGACAGGGCTCTTCGAAACACCATATATTTT	CASSLVVDRALRNTIYF
-	TRBV11-2	TRBJ2-1	TRBD2	TGTGCCAGCAGCCTTCTGCGGGGGGCGTACAATGAGCAGTTCTTC	CASSLLRGAYNEQFF
-	TRBV5-6	TRBJ2-1	-	TGTGCCAGCAGCTTGGGTGGGGCCAATGAGCAGTTCTTC	CASSLGGANEQFF
-	TRBV5-8	TRBJ1-6	-	TGTGCCAGCAGCTCCCCTTCCTCCTATAATTCACCCCTCCACTTT	CASSSPSSYNSPLHF
-	TRBV27	TRBJ1-2	-	TGTGCCAGCAGTTTATCTTCGGGTTATGGCTACACCTTC	CASSLSSGYGYTF
-	TRBV19	TRBJ1-4	TRBD1	TGTGCCAGTAGAACCTCGGGACAGGTGAATGAAAAACTGTTTTTT	CASRTSGQVNEKLFF
-	TRBV5-4	TRBJ2-1	-	TGTGCCAGCAGCTTGGCACTACCCCTTGGCGATGAGCAGTTCTTC	CASSLALPLGDEQFF
-	TRBV2	TRBJ2-7	-	TGTGCCAGCAGTGATGGACAGAACTACGAGCAGTACTTC	CASSDGQNYEQYF
-	TRBV15	TRBJ1-3	-	TGTGCCACCAGCAGAGATATCCCAGATATAACCTCTGGAAACACCATATATTTT	CATSRDIPDITSGNTIYF
-	TRBV25-1	TRBJ1-2	-	TGTGCCAGCAGTGACGGGGTGCACACCTTC	CASSDGVHTF
once	TRBV6-6	TRBJ2-5	-	TGTGCCAGCAGTCCCGGACTAGGGGGGCAAGAGACCCAGTACTTC	CASSPGLGGQETQYF
-	TRBV5-4	TRBJ1-6	TRBD1	TGTGCCAGCAGCTACAGGGGGAATAATTCACCCCTCCACTTT	CASSYRGNNSPLHF
-	TRBV6-6	TRBJ1-3	TRBD1	TGTGCCAGCAGTCAGAGATGGACAGGGTCTGGAAACACCATATATTTT	CASSQRWTGSGNTIYF
-	TRBV28	TRBJ1-4	-	TGTGCCACCTCCCTCGGAAAACTGTTTTTT	CATSLGKLFF
-	TRBV6-1	TRBJ1-1	-	TGTGCCAGCAGCTGGACAGACCCGAACACTGAAGCTTTCTTT	CASSWTDPNTEAFF
-	TRBV6-1	TRBJ2-7	TRBD1	TGTGCCAGCAACCTACAGGGGTTAGAGCAGTACTTC	CASNLQGLEQYF
-	TRBV7-9	TRBJ1-3	-	TGTGCCAGCAGCTTAGGCCTACAGTTCTCTGGAAACACCATATATTTT	CASSLGLQFSGNTIYF
-	TRBV7-9	TRBJ2-2	TRBD2	TGTGCCAGCAGCCCGACTAGCGGTAGCCAGACCGGGGAGCTGTTTTTT	CASSPTSGSQTGELFF
-	TRBV2	TRBJ2-7	TRBD1	TGTGCCAGCAGTCCTCGGGACAGGGCCTCCTACGAGCAGTACTTC	CASSPRDRASYEQYF
-	TRBV19	TRBJ1-5	-	TGTGCCACCCTTGATAAGGGGTATTCCAAACAGCCCCAGCATTTT	CATLDKGYSKQPQHF
-	TRBV19	TRBJ1-4	TRBD1	TGTGCCAGTAGGAGGAGACAGGGGGGTGAAAAACTGTTTTTT	CASRRRQGGEKLFF
once	TRBV2	TRBJ2-1	TRBD2	TGTGCCAGCGGTAGACTAGCGGGGGGGCTATCGCAGTTCTTC	CASGRLAGGLSQFF
-	TRBV29-1	TRBJ1-2	-	TGCAGCCTAAGTCGGGACACCGCGGAGGGCTACACCTTC	CSLSRDTAEGYTF
-	TRBV7-9	TRBJ2-3	-	TGTGCCAGCAGCTTACTAGATGATACGCAGTATTTT	CASSLLDDTQYF
-	TRBV6-5	TRBJ2-7	-	TGTGCCAGTTCCGGGGGGCCCTACGAGCAGTACTTC	CASSGGPYEQYF
-	TRBV4-1	TRBJ1-3	TRBD1	TGCGCCAGCAGCCGGACAGGGGGAAACACCATATATTTT	CASSRTGGNTIYF
-	TRBV4-1	TRBJ1-1	TRBD1	TGCGCCAGCAGCCAAAGCCGGGACAGGGGGACTGAAGCTTTCTTT	CASSQSRDRGTEAFF
-	TRBV19	TRBJ1-1	-	TGTGCCAGTAGTAGCTCCAGGGGCAGGGAAGCTTTCTTT	CASSSSRGREAFF